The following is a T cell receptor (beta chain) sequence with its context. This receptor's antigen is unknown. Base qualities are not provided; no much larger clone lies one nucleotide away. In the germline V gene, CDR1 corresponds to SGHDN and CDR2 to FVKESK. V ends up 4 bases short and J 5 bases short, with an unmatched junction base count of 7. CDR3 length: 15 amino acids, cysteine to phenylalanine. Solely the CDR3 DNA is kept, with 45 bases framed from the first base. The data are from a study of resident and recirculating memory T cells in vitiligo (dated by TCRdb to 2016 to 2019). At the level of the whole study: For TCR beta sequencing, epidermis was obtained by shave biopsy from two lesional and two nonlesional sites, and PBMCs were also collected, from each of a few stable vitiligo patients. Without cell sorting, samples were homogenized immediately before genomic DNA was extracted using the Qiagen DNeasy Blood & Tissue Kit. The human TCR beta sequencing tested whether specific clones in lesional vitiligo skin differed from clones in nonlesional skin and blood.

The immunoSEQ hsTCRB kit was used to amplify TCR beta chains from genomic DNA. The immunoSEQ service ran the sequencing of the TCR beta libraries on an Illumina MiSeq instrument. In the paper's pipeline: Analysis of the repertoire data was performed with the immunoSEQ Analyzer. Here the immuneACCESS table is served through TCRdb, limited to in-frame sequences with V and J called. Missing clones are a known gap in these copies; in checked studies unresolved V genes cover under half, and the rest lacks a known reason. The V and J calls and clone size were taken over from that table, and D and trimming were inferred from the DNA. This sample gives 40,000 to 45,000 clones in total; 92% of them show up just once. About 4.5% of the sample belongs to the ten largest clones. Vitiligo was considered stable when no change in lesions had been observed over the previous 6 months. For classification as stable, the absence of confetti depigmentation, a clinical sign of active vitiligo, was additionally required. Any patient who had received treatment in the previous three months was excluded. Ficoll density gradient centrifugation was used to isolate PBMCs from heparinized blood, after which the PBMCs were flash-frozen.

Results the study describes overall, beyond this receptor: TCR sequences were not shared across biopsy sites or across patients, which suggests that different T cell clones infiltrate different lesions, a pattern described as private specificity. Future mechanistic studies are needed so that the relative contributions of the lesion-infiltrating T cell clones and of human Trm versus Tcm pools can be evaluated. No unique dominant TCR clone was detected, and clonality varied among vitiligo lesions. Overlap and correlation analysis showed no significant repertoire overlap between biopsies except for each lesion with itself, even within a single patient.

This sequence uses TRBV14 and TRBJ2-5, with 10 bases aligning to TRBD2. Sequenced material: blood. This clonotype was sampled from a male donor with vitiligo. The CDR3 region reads CASSPQRGGGETQYF. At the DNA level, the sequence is TGTGCCAGCAGCCCCCAGCGGGGGGGCGGGGAGACCCAGTACTTC.